The rows below give T cell receptor beta chains drawn from one sample of a study of Graves' ophthalmopathy and Graves' hyperthyroidism. TCRdb called the multiplex PCR reads again in MiXCR, with one record for every CDR3 protein. The data show around 1,200,000 distinct CDR3 sequences, with 35% to 45% seen just once and around 10% held by the top ten. The sample consisted of peripheral blood or thyroid tissue (not recorded which). Receptors were obtained from an adult man with Graves' hyperthyroidism. The CDR3 runs from the conserved cysteine through the conserved F or W. Each record gives: V gene, J gene, clone size, D gene, CDR3 DNA, CDR3 protein. A D gene is named only where the DNA matches it firmly. Size values are once, few and many counts, or a class for expanded clones, and some rows have none.

V gene: TRBV11-2
J gene: TRBJ1-5
clone size: NA
D gene: TRBD1
CDR3 DNA: TGTGCCAGCAGCCTTTCGAGGGGGCCGCCGAATCAGCCCCAGCATTTT
CDR3 protein: CASSLSRGPPNQPQHF

V gene: TRBV14
J gene: TRBJ1-1
clone size: NA
D gene: TRBD1
CDR3 DNA: TGTGCCAGCAGCCAAGAGCAGGGGGGGGCTTTGGGCACTGAAGCTTTCTTT
CDR3 protein: CASSQEQGGALGTEAFF

V gene: TRBV7-2
J gene: TRBJ1-2
clone size: NA
D gene: NA
CDR3 DNA: TGTGCCAGCAGCGCCCAACAGGGCTACACCTTC
CDR3 protein: CASSAQQGYTF

V gene: TRBV12-3/TRBV12-4
J gene: TRBJ1-3
clone size: NA
D gene: NA
CDR3 DNA: TGTGCCAGCAGTTTAGCGGGGACTCAAGAACTCTCTGGAAACACCATATATTTT
CDR3 protein: CASSLAGTQELSGNTIYF

V gene: TRBV7-2
J gene: TRBJ2-7
clone size: NA
D gene: NA
CDR3 DNA: TGTGCCAGCAGCTCCCCGGGGGCTGGGGACTCCTACGAGCAGTACTTC
CDR3 protein: CASSSPGAGDSYEQYF

V gene: TRBV12-3/TRBV12-4
J gene: TRBJ1-1
clone size: NA
D gene: NA
CDR3 DNA: TGTGCCAGCAAGCCAGGGTCTCAGAACACTGAAGCTTTCTTT
CDR3 protein: CASKPGSQNTEAFF

V gene: TRBV7-6
J gene: TRBJ2-7
clone size: NA
D gene: NA
CDR3 DNA: TGTGCCAGCAGTGAACTAGTCGTAAGTGGCTCCTACGAGCAGTACTTC
CDR3 protein: CASSELVVSGSYEQYF

V gene: TRBV20-1
J gene: TRBJ2-6
clone size: NA
D gene: NA
CDR3 DNA: TGCAGTGCTAAGGCTGACAGGTTCCCTTTCTCTGGGGCCAACGTCCTGACTTTC
CDR3 protein: CSAKADRFPFSGANVLTF

V gene: TRBV7-9
J gene: TRBJ1-4
clone size: many
D gene: TRBD1
CDR3 DNA: TGTGCCAGCATAGCCAGGGGGACTAATGAAAAACTGTTTTTT
CDR3 protein: CASIARGTNEKLFF

V gene: TRBV5-5
J gene: TRBJ1-6
clone size: many
D gene: NA
CDR3 DNA: TGTGCCAGCAGTTTCATAAGACAGTCAAATTCACCCCTCCACTTT
CDR3 protein: CASSFIRQSNSPLHF

V gene: TRBV20-1
J gene: TRBJ2-5
clone size: NA
D gene: TRBD2
CDR3 DNA: TGCAGTGCTACACTAGCGGGAGGGCCGGAGGCCCAGTACTTC
CDR3 protein: CSATLAGGPEAQYF

V gene: TRBV20-1
J gene: TRBJ2-7
clone size: NA
D gene: NA
CDR3 DNA: TGCAGTGCTAGACCGGACCGCTCCCACGAGCAGTACTTC
CDR3 protein: CSARPDRSHEQYF

V gene: TRBV15
J gene: TRBJ2-7
clone size: NA
D gene: TRBD2
CDR3 DNA: TGTGCCACCAGCAGAGATGGCGGGCTAGCGGGAGGGCGCGAGCAGTACTTC
CDR3 protein: CATSRDGGLAGGREQYF

V gene: TRBV2
J gene: TRBJ1-1
clone size: many
D gene: NA
CDR3 DNA: TGTGCCAGCAGTCAGGCTGAAGCTTTCTTT
CDR3 protein: CASSQAEAFF

V gene: TRBV12-3/TRBV12-4
J gene: TRBJ1-6
clone size: many
D gene: TRBD1
CDR3 DNA: TGTGCCAGCAGCCCATCCGGGACAGACTTTTCACCCCTCCACTTT
CDR3 protein: CASSPSGTDFSPLHF

V gene: TRBV2
J gene: TRBJ1-3
clone size: many
D gene: NA
CDR3 DNA: TGTGCCAGCAGTGAAGCCACTGGTCTGAGAAACACCATATATTTT
CDR3 protein: CASSEATGLRNTIYF

V gene: TRBV20-1
J gene: TRBJ2-5
clone size: few
D gene: TRBD2
CDR3 DNA: TGCAGTGCTACCCCCAGAGGAGGACTAGCGGGAGTCTCAGAGACCCAGTACTTC
CDR3 protein: CSATPRGGLAGVSETQYF

V gene: TRBV4-3
J gene: TRBJ2-7
clone size: many
D gene: NA
CDR3 DNA: TGCGCCAGCAGCCAAGATCGCCGTAGCTCCTACGAGCAGTACTTC
CDR3 protein: CASSQDRRSSYEQYF

V gene: TRBV20-1
J gene: TRBJ2-7
clone size: many
D gene: NA
CDR3 DNA: TGCAGTGCCACCACCAGGGCGGGGCAGTACTTC
CDR3 protein: CSATTRAGQYF

V gene: TRBV5-1
J gene: TRBJ2-7
clone size: few
D gene: NA
CDR3 DNA: TGCGCCAGCAGCCTAATTGGAGGGCAGTACTTC
CDR3 protein: CASSLIGGQYF

V gene: TRBV29-1
J gene: TRBJ1-2
clone size: many
D gene: NA
CDR3 DNA: TGCAGCGTTGGTCGGCGGGAAGCTAACTATGGCTACACCTTC
CDR3 protein: CSVGRREANYGYTF

V gene: TRBV7-9
J gene: TRBJ2-7
clone size: NA
D gene: TRBD2
CDR3 DNA: TGTGCCAGCTCACACTACACCGGGACTAGCCGCTACGAGCAGTACTTC
CDR3 protein: CASSHYTGTSRYEQYF

V gene: TRBV12-3/TRBV12-4
J gene: TRBJ2-7
clone size: NA
D gene: NA
CDR3 DNA: TGTGCCAGCAGTTTTATGCCGGGACTGACCTACGAGCAGTACTTC
CDR3 protein: CASSFMPGLTYEQYF

V gene: TRBV15
J gene: TRBJ1-1
clone size: many
D gene: NA
CDR3 DNA: TGTGCCACCAGCAGAGACCCGCAGGCTGAAGCTTTCTTT
CDR3 protein: CATSRDPQAEAFF

V gene: TRBV24-1
J gene: TRBJ2-5
clone size: NA
D gene: NA
CDR3 DNA: TGTGCCACCAGTGCGACGCGGGGTTCAGAGACCCAGTACTTC
CDR3 protein: CATSATRGSETQYF

V gene: TRBV10-3
J gene: TRBJ2-5
clone size: NA
D gene: NA
CDR3 DNA: TGTGCCCTGTCCGACAGAGTGGGGGAGGCGGAGTACTTC
CDR3 protein: CALSDRVGEAEYF

V gene: TRBV20-1
J gene: TRBJ2-7
clone size: NA
D gene: TRBD1
CDR3 DNA: TGCAGTGCTAGAATCTGGACAGGAAGCTCCTACGAGCAGTACTTC
CDR3 protein: CSARIWTGSSYEQYF

V gene: TRBV5-1
J gene: TRBJ2-7
clone size: NA
D gene: TRBD2
CDR3 DNA: TGCGCCAGCAGCACCCGGGGGGTGGCATGGTACGAGCAGTACTTC
CDR3 protein: CASSTRGVAWYEQYF

V gene: TRBV20-1
J gene: TRBJ2-7
clone size: many
D gene: NA
CDR3 DNA: TGCAGTGCTAGAGATTTCGTTTACGAGCAGTACTTC
CDR3 protein: CSARDFVYEQYF

V gene: TRBV29-1
J gene: TRBJ1-2
clone size: many
D gene: NA
CDR3 DNA: TGCAGCGTTAGGGTGGCGGGCTATGGCTACACCTTC
CDR3 protein: CSVRVAGYGYTF

V gene: TRBV24-1
J gene: TRBJ2-7
clone size: NA
D gene: NA
CDR3 DNA: TGTGCCACCAGCCAGGGATACAACGAGCAGTACTTC
CDR3 protein: CATSQGYNEQYF

V gene: TRBV11-2
J gene: TRBJ1-1
clone size: many
D gene: NA
CDR3 DNA: TGTGCCAGCAGCTTGTTCCCCGACACTGAAGCTTTCTTT
CDR3 protein: CASSLFPDTEAFF

V gene: TRBV7-2
J gene: TRBJ1-6
clone size: NA
D gene: NA
CDR3 DNA: TGTGCCAGCAGCTTGGACAGCGCGACTTCACCCCTCCACTTT
CDR3 protein: CASSLDSATSPLHF

V gene: TRBV10-3
J gene: TRBJ1-5
clone size: many
D gene: TRBD1
CDR3 DNA: TGTGCCATCAGTGAGGGGACAGGGGGCGGACAGCCCCAGCATTTT
CDR3 protein: CAISEGTGGGQPQHF

V gene: TRBV6-5
J gene: TRBJ1-1
clone size: few
D gene: NA
CDR3 DNA: TGTGCCAGCAGTCCCGGGTGGGGTTTGATGAACACTGAAGCTTTCTTT
CDR3 protein: CASSPGWGLMNTEAFF

V gene: TRBV7-2
J gene: TRBJ1-5
clone size: NA
D gene: NA
CDR3 DNA: TGTGCCAGCAGCCTACATAACATAAATCAGTCCCAGCATTTT
CDR3 protein: CASSLHNINQSQHF

V gene: TRBV7-2
J gene: TRBJ2-7
clone size: few
D gene: NA
CDR3 DNA: TGTGCCAGCAGCTCAACAAGGGGCACCTACGAGCAGTACTTC
CDR3 protein: CASSSTRGTYEQYF

V gene: TRBV30
J gene: TRBJ1-1
clone size: few
D gene: NA
CDR3 DNA: TGTGCCTGGAGTACCGCTGGGGACACCACTGAAGCTTTCTTT
CDR3 protein: CAWSTAGDTTEAFF

V gene: TRBV5-1
J gene: TRBJ1-2
clone size: many
D gene: TRBD1
CDR3 DNA: TGCGCCAGCAGCGGGGGACAGCCTAACTATGGCTACACCTTC
CDR3 protein: CASSGGQPNYGYTF

V gene: TRBV7-8
J gene: TRBJ2-5
clone size: few
D gene: NA
CDR3 DNA: TGTGCCAGCAGCCGATCGTCGGGGGGCGTCCAAGAGACCCAGTACTTC
CDR3 protein: CASSRSSGGVQETQYF

V gene: TRBV13
J gene: TRBJ1-1
clone size: NA
D gene: NA
CDR3 DNA: TGTGCCAGCAGCTCCTTTTCAGCCTTGTTT
CDR3 protein: CASSSFSALF

V gene: TRBV19
J gene: TRBJ1-5
clone size: few
D gene: NA
CDR3 DNA: TGTGCCAGCCTCCCGACTCTGGGTGGCAATCAGCCCCAGCATTTT
CDR3 protein: CASLPTLGGNQPQHF

V gene: TRBV30
J gene: TRBJ2-5
clone size: NA
D gene: TRBD2
CDR3 DNA: TGTGCCTGGAGTGAACTAGCGGGGCGGCAGTTGAAATCGGGGACCCAGTACTTC
CDR3 protein: CAWSELAGRQLKSGTQYF

V gene: TRBV25-1
J gene: TRBJ2-2
clone size: many
D gene: NA
CDR3 DNA: TGTGCCAGCCCGGATGCTAGAACCACCGGGGAGCTGTTTTTT
CDR3 protein: CASPDARTTGELFF

V gene: TRBV5-1
J gene: TRBJ1-1
clone size: few
D gene: TRBD1
CDR3 DNA: TGCGCCAGCAGCTGGGGCCGGGACAGGGGGCGCGGGGAGGCTGAAGCTTTCTTT
CDR3 protein: CASSWGRDRGRGEAEAFF

V gene: TRBV9
J gene: TRBJ1-5
clone size: NA
D gene: TRBD1
CDR3 DNA: TGTGCCAGCAGCGTAGAGACAGGGATGAATCAGCCCCAGCATTTT
CDR3 protein: CASSVETGMNQPQHF

V gene: TRBV29-1
J gene: TRBJ1-1
clone size: NA
D gene: TRBD1
CDR3 DNA: TGCAGCGTTGTAAACGCAGGACAGGGATTT
CDR3 protein: CSVVNAGQGF

V gene: TRBV20-1
J gene: TRBJ2-2
clone size: many
D gene: NA
CDR3 DNA: TGCAGTGCTAGGGGGACCTTCACCGGGGAGCTGTTTTTT
CDR3 protein: CSARGTFTGELFF

V gene: TRBV28
J gene: TRBJ1-5
clone size: once
D gene: NA
CDR3 DNA: TGTGCCAGCAATTCGAGGTCAGGAGGAGGCAATCAGCCCCAGCATTTT
CDR3 protein: CASNSRSGGGNQPQHF

V gene: TRBV2
J gene: TRBJ1-5
clone size: once
D gene: NA
CDR3 DNA: TGTGCCAGCCTGGGCGGGGGGCATCTGTACTTAGATCAGCCCCAGCATTTT
CDR3 protein: CASLGGGHLYLDQPQHF

V gene: TRBV10-3
J gene: TRBJ2-5
clone size: many
D gene: NA
CDR3 DNA: TGTGCCATCAGTGGGACAGCAGAAGAGACCCAGTACTTC
CDR3 protein: CAISGTAEETQYF

V gene: TRBV19
J gene: TRBJ2-5
clone size: many
D gene: NA
CDR3 DNA: TGTGCCAGCCCTCGGTTGGTCCGGATGGGACTGAAAGAGACCCAGTACTTC
CDR3 protein: CASPRLVRMGLKETQYF

V gene: TRBV10-3
J gene: TRBJ2-2
clone size: NA
D gene: NA
CDR3 DNA: TGTGCCATCAGTGCGGCAGGGTCATCCACCGGGGAGCTGTTTTTT
CDR3 protein: CAISAAGSSTGELFF

V gene: TRBV10-2
J gene: TRBJ1-1
clone size: NA
D gene: NA
CDR3 DNA: TGCGCCAGCAGTGACCTACTGGGACGAGCAGGCACCATGAACACTGAAGCTTTCTTT
CDR3 protein: CASSDLLGRAGTMNTEAFF